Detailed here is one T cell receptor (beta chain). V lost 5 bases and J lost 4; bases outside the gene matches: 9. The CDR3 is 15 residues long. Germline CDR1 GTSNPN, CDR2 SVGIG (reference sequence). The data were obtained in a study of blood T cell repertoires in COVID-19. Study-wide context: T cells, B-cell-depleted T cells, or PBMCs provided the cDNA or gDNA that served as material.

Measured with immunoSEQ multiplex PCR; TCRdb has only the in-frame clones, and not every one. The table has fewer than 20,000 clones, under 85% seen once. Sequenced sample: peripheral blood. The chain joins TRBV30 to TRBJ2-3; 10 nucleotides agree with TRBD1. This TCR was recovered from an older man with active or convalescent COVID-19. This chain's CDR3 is CAWAGQGSRADTQYF. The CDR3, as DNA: TGTGCCTGGGCGGGACAGGGGTCAAGAGCAGATACGCAGTATTTT. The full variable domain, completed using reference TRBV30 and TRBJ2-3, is SQTIHQWPATLVQPVGSPLSLECTVEGTSNPNLYWYRQAAGRGLQLLFYSVGIGQISSEVPQNLSASRPQDRQFILSSKKLLLSDSGFYLCAWAGQGSRADTQYFGPGTRLTVL.